The present TCR beta chain was sequenced within a study of blood T cell repertoires in COVID-19. Across the whole study: Sample material is recorded as cDNA or gDNA derived from T cells, B-cell-depleted T cells, or PBMCs.

Between the trimmed V and J ends, which lost 5 bases and 6 bases, there was a span of 9 bases. CDR1 SGHNT and CDR2 YENEEA come from the germline V gene. This CDR3 spans 12 amino acids. TCRdb's table, derived via immunoSEQ multiplex PCR, lists solely in-frame clones and lacks some. The sample has 200,000 to 250,000 clones, 88% seen once. J is TRBJ2-3 and V is TRBV11-3; D uncertain. This TCR came from a man between 65 and 85 years old with acute or convalescent COVID-19. Sequenced sample: peripheral blood. In DNA form, the CDR3 reads TGTGCCAGCAGCACCCGAGATGATACGCAGTATTTT. It specifies CASSTRDDTQYF.